This T cell receptor (beta chain) was recorded in a study of blood T cell repertoires in COVID-19. Study details: From T cells, B-cell-depleted T cells, or PBMCs came the material, which was cDNA or gDNA.

V was cut by 4 bases and J by 8 bases, with 20 bases left in between. There are 15 residues in the CDR3. CDR1 and CDR2 from the germline V gene are GTSNPN and SVGIG (reference sequence). Some clones are missing from TCRdb's copy, which holds only in-frame ones; the method was immunoSEQ multiplex PCR. Of 90,000 to 110,000 clones detected, about four fifths appear once; the ten largest clones hold approximately 9%. The sample was peripheral blood. The sequence was collected from a woman in her seventies with acute or convalescent COVID-19. The chain employs TRBV30 and TRBJ1-4; D not resolved. CDR3 residues: CAWTRFSNGMEKLFF. The CDR3 DNA reads as TGTGCCTGGACTCGTTTCTCCAACGGGATGGAAAAACTGTTTTTT.